The clone carrying this T cell receptor beta chain came up a few times. Its antigen is unidentified. Molecular barcoding with unique molecular identifiers was used for the TCRbeta library. A single record per CDR3 protein comes from TCRdb applying MiXCR to the PCR reads. The table includes some 150,000 distinct CDR3 sequences, roughly 8.8% detected once. With 3 bases removed from V and 3 bases from J, the gap between germline ends came to 8 bases. From germline, CDR1 is LGHDT and CDR2 YNNKEL (reference sequence). The CDR3 contains 13 residues. This sample stems from a study of T-cell reconstitution after alpha-beta-depleted transplantation in children. Overall study findings and caveats: Reportedly, alpha-beta T cells present about two months post-transplant originated from several hundred expanded clones of graft origin. Surviving recipient T cells and thymic progenitors accounted for the high day-60 TCRbeta diversity observed in some patients. T-cell numbers and diversity, one year after transplant, stemmed largely from T cells that were newly produced.

The chain recombines TRBV3-1 with TRBJ1-1; D unclear. This clonotype was sampled from a female patient aged 2 to 10 who had a stem cell transplant for congenital amegakaryocytic thrombocytopenia, so the T cells may come from the graft donor. The input for sequencing was PBMCs, mostly from graft donor cells, taken 180 days after TCRalphabeta/CD19-depleted stem cell transplant. The CDR3 nucleotides are TGTGCCAGCAGCCAGGGCCCGGACACTGAAGCTTTCTTT. Translating it yields CASSQGPDTEAFF.